These 28 T cell receptor beta chains were sequenced from one sample in a study of T cell responses to AZD1222 COVID-19 vaccine. The protocol was immunoSEQ multiplex PCR, while the TCRdb copy is restricted to in-frame clones and leaves out a portion. The sample records 100,000 to 150,000 clones, roughly 85% being singletons. Source: peripheral blood, taken 28 days after the second AZD1222 dose. These receptors were obtained from an adult who received the AZD1222 COVID-19 vaccine.

The rearrangement uses TRBV7-2 and TRBJ1-5; weak D call: TRBD1 (5 bases). Trimming removed 4 bases from V and 4 bases from J, with 11 bases in between. Per germline, CDR1 SGHTA and CDR2 FQGNSA. CDR3 length: 14 amino acids. The CDR3 nucleotides read TGTGCCAGCAGCTCGGACAAACCTAATCAGCCCCAGCATTTT. As protein: CASSSDKPNQPQHF.

The chain joins TRBV7-3 to TRBJ2-7; no firm D call. Germline V gene data show CDR1 as SGHTA and CDR2 as FQGTGA. Trimming removed 5 bases at V and 0 bases at J, with 14 bases between. The CDR3 spans 15 residues. CDR3 coding DNA: TGTGCCAGCAGCCCCAAAGCAGCCGTCTCCTACGAGCAGTACTTC. It yields the protein CASSPKAAVSYEQYF. The full variable domain, rest sourced from reference TRBV7-3 and TRBJ2-7, is GAGVSQTPSNKVTEKGKYVELRCDPISGHTALYWYRQSLGQGPEFLIYFQGTGAADDSGLPNDRFFAVRPEGSVSTLKIQRTERGDSAVYLCASSPKAAVSYEQYFGPGTRLTVT.

The chain employs TRBV7-3 and TRBJ2-3, with D maybe TRBD2 (5 bases). This CDR3 has 13 residues. V was shortened by 2 bases and J by 2 bases, with 5 bases between the two germline ends. The germline gives CDR1 SGHTA, CDR2 FQGTGA. This chain's CDR3 is CASSLDYTDTQYF. Here the CDR3 DNA reads TGTGCCAGCAGCTTAGACTACACAGATACGCAGTATTTT. Full variable domain (rest looked up from reference TRBV7-3 and TRBJ2-3): GAGVSQTPSNKVTEKGKYVELRCDPISGHTALYWYRQSLGQGPEFLIYFQGTGAADDSGLPNDRFFAVRPEGSVSTLKIQRTERGDSAVYLCASSLDYTDTQYFGPGTRLTVL.

The chain has TRBV13 and TRBJ1-2; TRBD1 matches at 8 bases. Looked up from germline, CDR1 is PRHDT and CDR2 is FYEKMQ (reference sequence). This CDR3 has 15 amino acids. V dropped 5 bases and J dropped 2; count of bases not matched to a gene: 7. CDR3 region: CASSTGQGPNYGYTF. The CDR3 DNA is TGTGCCAGCAGCACCGGACAGGGACCGAACTATGGCTACACCTTC.

The V call is TRBV12-3 or TRBV12-4, the J call TRBJ1-5, with 7 positions matching TRBD1. Germline trimming cut 0 bases from V and 14 bases from J; bases unmatched to any gene: 7. This CDR3 region has 13 residues. The CDR3 is CASSLADRATEHF. Written as DNA, the CDR3 is TGTGCCAGCAGTTTAGCAGACAGGGCAACCGAGCATTTT.

The chain uses TRBV7-3 and TRBJ1-6, with 7 bases that match TRBD1. This CDR3 contains 16 residues. Germline CDR1 and CDR2: SGHTA and FQGTGA. The V segment lost 4 bases and the J segment 1 base; nucleotides outside the gene matches: 4. Written as DNA, the CDR3 is TGTGCCAGCAGCTCGGAGGGGGCTTCCTATAATTCACCCCTCCACTTT. Its translation is CASSSEGASYNSPLHF.

This chain connects TRBV7-9 to TRBJ1-6; 8 positions agree with TRBD1. V trimming: 5 bases; J trimming: 11 bases; junction bases outside the gene matches: 14. Germline lookup yields CDR1 SEHNR and CDR2 FQNEAQ (reference sequence). CDR3 length equals 16 residues. The CDR3 region is CASSPTGDRSIAPLHF. CDR3 DNA sequence: TGTGCCAGCAGCCCGACAGGGGATCGGTCGATTGCACCCCTCCACTTT.

The table lists this clone with many counts. J is TRBJ2-3 and V is TRBV4-2; D remains ambiguous. Trimming stripped 5 bases from V and 0 bases from J, with 12 bases between. This CDR3 is built from 15 residues. The V gene's germline CDR1 is LGHNA and CDR2 YNFKEQ. CDR3: CASSLKDPSTDTQYF. CDR3 in DNA: TGTGCCAGCAGCTTGAAGGACCCAAGCACAGATACGCAGTATTTT.

The chain uses TRBV7-3 and TRBJ2-1; 7 bases fit TRBD2. V dropped 4 bases and J dropped 2; count of bases not matched to a gene: 5. This CDR3 has 15 amino acids. From germline, CDR1 is SGHTA and CDR2 FQGTGA. CDR3 coding DNA: TGTGCCAGCAGCTCCCGGGGGGATACCTACAATGAGCAGTTCTTC. Its protein product is CASSSRGDTYNEQFF. The complete variable domain, with remaining parts taken from reference TRBV7-3 and TRBJ2-1, reads GAGVSQTPSNKVTEKGKYVELRCDPISGHTALYWYRQSLGQGPEFLIYFQGTGAADDSGLPNDRFFAVRPEGSVSTLKIQRTERGDSAVYLCASSSRGDTYNEQFFGPGTRLTVL.

The chain is built from TRBV11-2 and TRBJ1-1; maybe TRBD1 (6 bases). Trimming stripped 9 bases from V and 0 bases from J, with 14 bases between. The CDR3 is made up of 14 amino acids. Germline-derived CDR1 and CDR2 are SGHAT and FQNNGV. The CDR3 nucleotides are TGTGCCAGTCGGGGGGGCAAACTGAACACTGAAGCTTTCTTT. This translates into CASRGGKLNTEAFF.

This sequence joins TRBV4-1 and TRBJ1-3; unclear D gene. Germline V gene sequence: CDR1 MGHRA, CDR2 YSYEKL. Trimming took off 0 bases at V and 1 base at J, with 7 bases between the two ends. This CDR3 has 15 amino acids. Here the CDR3 DNA reads TGCGCCAGCAGCCAAGATCGATTGTCTGGAAACACCATATATTTT. Its protein product is CASSQDRLSGNTIYF.

This rearrangement joins TRBV2 to TRBJ1-1; no firm D call. V gave up 1 base and J gave up 7 bases, with 7 bases separating them. This CDR3 is 12 amino acids long. Germline V CDR1 and CDR2: SNHLY, FYNNEI. CDR3 in DNA: TGTGCCAGCAGTGAAGAGTCGCGTGAAGCTTTCTTT. As protein: CASSEESREAFF.

The chain couples TRBV11-2 to TRBJ1-2; 7 positions agree with TRBD1. From germline, CDR1 is SGHAT and CDR2 FQNNGV. V lost 6 bases, J lost 1 base, and 5 bases stayed unmatched. The CDR3 extends over 14 amino acids. CDR3 sequence reads: CASRKQGFNYGYTF. The CDR3 DNA reads TGTGCCAGCAGGAAACAGGGGTTTAACTATGGCTACACCTTC.

The chain uses TRBV20-1 and TRBJ1-1, with D maybe TRBD1 (5 bases). V lost 3 bases to trimming and J lost 10 bases, with 9 bases between them. The CDR3 has 10 residues. Germline V lookup: CDR1 DFQATT, CDR2 SNEGSKA (reference sequence). CDR3 protein: CSARTDGAFF. The DNA of the CDR3 is TGCAGTGCTAGGACAGATGGAGCTTTCTTT.

The J gene is TRBJ1-1, the V gene TRBV4-3, with 7 bases fitting TRBD1. Germline CDR1 is LGHNA and CDR2 is YSLEER. This CDR3 is built from 15 residues. The trim removed 0 bases at V and 7 bases at J, leaving 8 bases unmatched. CDR3 DNA sequence: TGCGCCAGCAGCCAAGACTTGGGCAGGGGGAGTGAAGCTTTCTTT. This codes for CASSQDLGRGSEAFF.

The chain employs TRBV24-1 and TRBJ2-5; 8 nucleotides match TRBD1. Germline V gene sequence: CDR1 KGHDR, CDR2 SFDVKD. After removal of 3 bases from V and 5 bases from J, the junction contained 7 bases not matched to a gene. This CDR3 spans 15 amino acids. CDR3 DNA sequence: TGTGCCACCAGTGATCCGACAGGGGTAGGGGAGACCCAGTACTTC. Its translation: CATSDPTGVGETQYF.

The V and J genes are TRBV14 and TRBJ2-1; 8 positions agree with TRBD2. This CDR3 has 16 residues. V gave up 4 bases and J gave up 2 bases; unmatched junction bases: 7. Germline V gives CDR1 SGHDN, CDR2 FVKESK. The CDR3 bases are TGTGCCAGCAGCCGAATAGGCGGGGGGACCTACAATGAGCAGTTCTTC. Translation gives CASSRIGGGTYNEQFF.

This clone showed up just once. The V gene is TRBV5-5, the J gene TRBJ2-1; 11 positions agree with TRBD2. The CDR3 has 15 amino acids. The junction had 7 bases not matched to a gene; V was cut back by 3 bases and J by 8 bases. Germline CDR1 SGHKS, CDR2 YYEKEE (reference sequence). CDR3 DNA: TGTGCCAGCAGCTCTTGGCTAGCGGGGGGTGATGAGCAGTTCTTC. It translates to CASSSWLAGGDEQFF. Based on the CDR3 plus reference TRBV5-5 and TRBJ2-1, the full variable domain is DAGVTQSPTHLIKTRGQQVTLRCSPISGHKSVSWYQQVLGQGPQFIFQYYEKEERGRGNFPDRFSARQFPNYSSELNVNALLLGDSALYLCASSSWLAGGDEQFFGPGTRLTVL.

This clone was picked up a small number of times. The rearrangement uses TRBV9 and TRBJ2-2; possible D gene TRBD1, 6 bases. Trimming left V 1 base short and J 7 bases short, with 14 bases between. Germline V CDR1 and CDR2: SGDLS, YYNGEE. The CDR3 loop spans 15 amino acids. The CDR3 nucleotides are TGTGCCAGCAGCGTACTTTACAGGGCCGGCGGGGAGCTGTTTTTT. Its protein product is CASSVLYRAGGELFF. The full variable domain, in which reference TRBV9 and TRBJ2-2 provide the parts outside the CDR3, is DSGVTQTPKHLITATGQRVTLRCSPRSGDLSVYWYQQSLDQGLQFLIQYYNGEERAKGNILERFSAQQFPDLHSELNLSSLELGDSALYFCASSVLYRAGGELFFGEGSRLTVL.

The CDR3 protein is CASSLDRVAAETQYF. The DNA for the CDR3 is TGTGCCAGCAGCCTGGACAGGGTGGCGGCGGAGACCCAGTACTTC. V is TRBV5-8 and J is TRBJ2-5; 8 nucleotides match TRBD1. The CDR3 loop spans 15 amino acids. Looked up from germline, CDR1 is SGHTS and CDR2 is YDEGEE. V trimming: 4 bases; J trimming: 5 bases; junction bases outside the gene matches: 10. Together with reference TRBV5-8 and TRBJ2-5, the CDR3 gives the full variable domain: EAGVTQSPTHLIKTRGQQATLRCSPISGHTSVYWYQQALGLGLQFLLWYDEGEERNRGNFPPRFSGRQFPNYSSELNVNALELEDSALYLCASSLDRVAAETQYFGPGTRLLVL.

The chain couples TRBV5-1 to TRBJ2-3, with D hard to call. Germline CDR1 reads SGHRS; CDR2 reads YFSETQ. The germline V and J ends were trimmed by 2 bases and 4 bases, with 11 bases remaining between them. This CDR3 region has 14 residues. The DNA for the CDR3 is TGCGCCAGCAGCTTTGGGGTTTATGCAGATACGCAGTATTTT. Protein: CASSFGVYADTQYF.

There are a few counts of this clone. This chain links TRBV30 with TRBJ2-4; the match to TRBD1 covers 7 bases. V dropped 0 bases and J dropped 0; count of bases not matched to a gene: 5. CDR1 and CDR2 from the germline V gene are GTSNPN and SVGIG (reference sequence). The CDR3 has 16 residues. The chain's CDR3 is CAWSVGGFLAKNIQYF. The CDR3 DNA follows: TGTGCCTGGAGTGTAGGGGGCTTTCTAGCCAAAAACATTCAGTACTTC.

This rearrangement joins TRBV9 to TRBJ1-4; 7 bases map to TRBD1. The CDR3 is 14 residues long. Per germline, CDR1 SGDLS and CDR2 YYNGEE. V trimming: 4 bases; J trimming: 2 bases; junction bases outside the gene matches: 2. The CDR3 loop reads CASSLRGTNEKLFF. In DNA form, the CDR3 reads TGTGCCAGCAGCCTCAGGGGGACTAATGAAAAACTGTTTTTT.

In this sample, this clone turned up once. J is TRBJ1-2 and V is TRBV28; D ambiguous. Deletions cut 3 bases from V and 5 bases from J, with 7 bases between. The length of the CDR3 is 12 residues. Germline CDR1 is MDHEN and CDR2 is SYDVKM. The CDR3 DNA sequence: TGTGCCAGCAGTTTTCAAGGGTATGGCTACACCTTC. Translating it yields CASSFQGYGYTF.

The genes are TRBV6-1 and TRBJ2-2; D not certain. CDR3 length: 14 residues. The V and J ends lost 1 base and 2 bases respectively, with 5 bases between them. Germline V gives CDR1 MNHNS, CDR2 SASEGT. The CDR3 loop reads CASSEGANTGELFF. For the CDR3, the DNA is TGTGCCAGCAGTGAAGGGGCTAACACCGGGGAGCTGTTTTTT.

The rearrangement joins TRBV6-5 to TRBJ2-3, with 8 nucleotides matching TRBD2. Germline V lookup: CDR1 MNHEY, CDR2 SVGAGI. The CDR3 has 13 amino acids. Losses at the gene ends were 6 bases for V and 10 bases for J; bases not matched to a gene: 9. This chain's CDR3 is CASSGGGTSPQYF. CDR3 coding DNA: TGTGCCAGCAGCGGGGGGGGGACTTCTCCGCAGTATTTT.

The V call is TRBV5-4, the J call TRBJ2-2, with D possibly TRBD2 on 6 matching bases. This CDR3 spans 17 amino acids. The germline V and J ends were trimmed by 1 base and 0 bases, with 13 bases remaining between them. Germline loops: CDR1 SGHNT, CDR2 YYREEE (reference sequence). DNA for the CDR3: TGTGCCAGCAGCTTGCGTTTTGGGGGGACGAACACCGGGGAGCTGTTTTTT. This sequence encodes CASSLRFGGTNTGELFF.

The rearrangement uses TRBV2 and TRBJ2-6, with 9 bases lining up with TRBD1. The CDR3 runs to 17 residues. From germline, CDR1 is SNHLY and CDR2 FYNNEI. V shed 4 bases, J shed 1 base, and the junction held 5 bases outside the gene matches. CDR3 amino acids: CASSGVGQGSGANVLTF. CDR3 nucleotides: TGTGCCAGCAGTGGAGTCGGACAGGGGTCTGGGGCCAACGTCCTGACTTTC.